This TCR beta chain derives from a study of beta chain features in type 1 diabetes. V lost 4 bases and J lost 3, with 13 bases in between. This CDR3 region has 15 residues. Germline CDR1 reads LGHNA; CDR2 reads YSLEER. As every portion of the isolated RNA was reverse transcribed, the sequencing read expressed TCRB transcripts. Sequencing was performed with immunoSEQ multiplex PCR; in TCRdb, only in-frame clones are kept and a portion is missing. The sample carries 300,000 to 400,000 clones, around 8% recorded once. This clonotype was obtained from a woman aged 18-29 years in good health. The sample comprised central memory CD4+ T cells from blood. The rearrangement joins TRBV4-3 to TRBJ2-1; the D gene is possibly TRBD2 (5 bases). CDR3 residues: CASSLLASSYNEQFF. The CDR3 nucleotides read TGCGCCAGCAGCCTCCTCGCTAGCAGCTACAATGAGCAGTTCTTC.